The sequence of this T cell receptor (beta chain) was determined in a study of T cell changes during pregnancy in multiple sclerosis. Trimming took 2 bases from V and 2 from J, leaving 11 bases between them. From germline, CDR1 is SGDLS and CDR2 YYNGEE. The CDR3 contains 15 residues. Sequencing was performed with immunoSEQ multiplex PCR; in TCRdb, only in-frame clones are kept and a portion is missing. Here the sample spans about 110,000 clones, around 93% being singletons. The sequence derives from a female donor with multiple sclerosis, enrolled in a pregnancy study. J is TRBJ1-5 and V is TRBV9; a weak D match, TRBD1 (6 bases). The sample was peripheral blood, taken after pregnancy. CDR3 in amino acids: CASSVDGGGNQPQHF. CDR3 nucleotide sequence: TGTGCCAGCAGCGTGGATGGGGGCGGCAATCAGCCCCAGCATTTT.